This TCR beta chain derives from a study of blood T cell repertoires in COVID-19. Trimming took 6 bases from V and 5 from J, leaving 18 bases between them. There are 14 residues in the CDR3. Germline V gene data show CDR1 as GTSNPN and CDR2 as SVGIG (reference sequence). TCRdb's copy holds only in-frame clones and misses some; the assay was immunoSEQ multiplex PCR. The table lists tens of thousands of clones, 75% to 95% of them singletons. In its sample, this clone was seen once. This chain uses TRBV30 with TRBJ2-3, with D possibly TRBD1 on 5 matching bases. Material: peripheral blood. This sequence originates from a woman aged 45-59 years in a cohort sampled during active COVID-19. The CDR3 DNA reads TGTGCCTGCAGACCAGGGTTCAGTGGAGATACGCAGTATTTT. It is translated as CACRPGFSGDTQYF. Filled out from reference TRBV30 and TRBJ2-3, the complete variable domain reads SQTIHQWPATLVQPVGSPLSLECTVEGTSNPNLYWYRQAAGRGLQLLFYSVGIGQISSEVPQNLSASRPQDRQFILSSKKLLLSDSGFYLCACRPGFSGDTQYFGPGTRLTVL.